This T cell receptor beta chain was identified during a study of cytomegalovirus exposure and HLA in healthy donors. V was shortened by 0 bases and J by 0 bases, with 14 bases between the two germline ends. CDR3 length equals 18 residues. Per germline, CDR1 KGHSH and CDR2 LQKENI. The PCR made use of 60 Vbeta and 13 Jbeta primers. Libraries were prepared by immunoSEQ multiplex PCR; TCRdb keeps only in-frame clonotypes and omits some of them. The table has 100,000 to 150,000 clones, roughly 80% seen once. The sequence was obtained from a woman in her forties in good health and CMV-seropositive. Source material: PBMCs. This chain links TRBV18 with TRBJ1-4; D remains unclear. CDR3 nucleotide sequence: TGTGCCAGCTCACCACCGGCCGGCGGTGGAGCAACTAATGAAAAACTGTTTTTT. This gives the protein CASSPPAGGGATNEKLFF.